These T cell receptor beta chains were read from a single sample in a study of cytomegalovirus exposure and HLA in healthy donors. Sequencing was performed with immunoSEQ multiplex PCR; in TCRdb, only in-frame clones are kept and a portion is missing. The table lists about 130,000 clones, under 10% of them singletons. Sequences were obtained from PBMCs. The source is a middle-aged woman in good health and CMV-seropositive. The CDR3 runs from the conserved cysteine through the conserved F or W. The order of the fields is J gene, V gene, CDR3 protein.

>TRBJ1-2|TRBV5-1
CASSLTGDYGYTF
>TRBJ1-4|TRBV5-4
CARSFPGDDEKLFF
>TRBJ2-5|TRBV4-3
CASSQVREQETQYF
>TRBJ2-5|TRBV2
CASSGLAGGETQYF
>TRBJ2-7|TRBV7-6
CASSLASPGQGDYEQYF
>TRBJ2-2|TRBV29-1
CSVAQANTGELFF
>TRBJ2-1|TRBV5-8
CASSFGLAGTNEQFF
>TRBJ2-2|TRBV5-1
CASSPAAGGTGELFF
>TRBJ2-6|TRBV5-5
CASSLGPAGSIVSGANVLTF
>TRBJ1-1|TRBV7-8
CASSLVAGGDTEAFF
>TRBJ1-2|TRBV6-5
CASSYSKGATNYGYTF
>TRBJ1-2|TRBV4-2
CASSSTINPGGYTF
>TRBJ1-1|TRBV6-5
CASSSPPGHLNTEAFF
>TRBJ1-4|TRBV5-4
CASSLGPGRAEGEKLFF
>TRBJ1-1|TRBV5-1
CASSLGPRGTEAFF
>TRBJ1-1|TRBV5-1
CASSLEAGAEAFF
>TRBJ1-3|TRBV10-2
CASSGTGSSGNTIYF
>TRBJ2-3|TRBV18
CASSPLGAGGIPQDTQYF
>TRBJ1-3|TRBV23-1
CASGWDSSGNTIYF
>TRBJ2-3|TRBV5-4
CASSSPGLASTDTQYF
>TRBJ2-1|TRBV5-4
CASSASGGALGNEQFF
>TRBJ2-7|TRBV12-5
CASSLDSSYEQYF
>TRBJ2-5|TRBV5-1
CASSLRDRGRETQYF
>TRBJ2-1|TRBV4-3
CASSQEYAVYNEQFF
>TRBJ1-1|TRBV19
CASSLGAGWHTEAFF
>TRBJ2-2|TRBV19
CASSMGHSNTGELFF
>TRBJ2-5|TRBV5-1
CASSPRQGAKETQYF
>-|TRBV2
CASTGDRGLGEQYF
>TRBJ1-4|TRBV5-4
CASSFTGDYNEKLFF
>TRBJ1-6|TRBV5-8
CASSIDSEVGSPLHF
>TRBJ2-7|TRBV5-1
CASRFQGAYYEQYF
>TRBJ1-2|TRBV29-1
CSVGRVEGYTF